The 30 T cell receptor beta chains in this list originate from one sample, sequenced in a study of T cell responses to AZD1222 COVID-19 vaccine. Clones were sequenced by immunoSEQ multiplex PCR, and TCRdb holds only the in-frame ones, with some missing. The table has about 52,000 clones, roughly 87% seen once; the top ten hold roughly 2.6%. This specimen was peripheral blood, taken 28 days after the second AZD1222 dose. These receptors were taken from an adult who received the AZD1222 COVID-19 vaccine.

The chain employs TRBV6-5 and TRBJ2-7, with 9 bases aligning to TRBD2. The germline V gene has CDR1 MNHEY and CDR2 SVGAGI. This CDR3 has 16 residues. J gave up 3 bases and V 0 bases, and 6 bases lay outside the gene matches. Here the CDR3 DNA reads TGTGCCAGCAGTTACTCGGGGGTAGCGGGGGACTACGAGCAGTACTTC. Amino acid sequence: CASSYSGVAGDYEQYF.

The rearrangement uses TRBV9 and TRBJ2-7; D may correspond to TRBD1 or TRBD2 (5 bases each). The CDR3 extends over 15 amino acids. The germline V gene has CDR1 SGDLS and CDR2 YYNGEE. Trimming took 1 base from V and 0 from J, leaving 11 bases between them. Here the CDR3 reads CASSVNPGSSYEQYF. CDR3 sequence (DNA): TGTGCCAGCAGCGTAAACCCAGGGAGCTCCTACGAGCAGTACTTC.

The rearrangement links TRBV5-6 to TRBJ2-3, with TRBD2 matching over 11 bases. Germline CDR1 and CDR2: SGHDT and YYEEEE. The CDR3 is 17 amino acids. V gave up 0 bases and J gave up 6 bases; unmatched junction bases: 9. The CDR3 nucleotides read TGTGCCAGCAGCTTGGGTCTACTAGCGGGAGCTAGGGATACGCAGTATTTT. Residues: CASSLGLLAGARDTQYF.

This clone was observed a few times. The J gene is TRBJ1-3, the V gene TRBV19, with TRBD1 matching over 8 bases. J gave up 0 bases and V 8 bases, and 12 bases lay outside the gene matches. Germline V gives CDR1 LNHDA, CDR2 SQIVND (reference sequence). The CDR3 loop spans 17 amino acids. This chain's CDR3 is CASGSGTGVLSGNTIYF. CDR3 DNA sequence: TGTGCCAGTGGATCCGGGACAGGCGTCCTCTCTGGAAACACCATATATTTT.

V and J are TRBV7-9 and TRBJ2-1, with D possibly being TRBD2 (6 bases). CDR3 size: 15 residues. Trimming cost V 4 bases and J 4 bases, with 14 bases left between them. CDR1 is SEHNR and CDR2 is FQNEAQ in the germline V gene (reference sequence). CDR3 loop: CASSSGVGNYNEQFF. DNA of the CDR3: TGTGCCAGCAGCTCGGGAGTGGGGAATTACAATGAGCAGTTCTTC.

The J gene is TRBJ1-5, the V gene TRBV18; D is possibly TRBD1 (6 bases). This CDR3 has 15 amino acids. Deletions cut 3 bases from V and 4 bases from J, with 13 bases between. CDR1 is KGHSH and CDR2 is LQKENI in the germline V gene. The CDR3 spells CASSPPGTGNQPQHF. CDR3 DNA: TGTGCCAGCTCACCTCCCGGCACAGGGAATCAGCCCCAGCATTTT.

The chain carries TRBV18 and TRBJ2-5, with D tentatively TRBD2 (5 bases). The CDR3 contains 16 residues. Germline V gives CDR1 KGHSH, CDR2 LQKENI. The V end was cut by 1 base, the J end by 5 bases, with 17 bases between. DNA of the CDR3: TGTGCCAGCTCACCACTCTCGCAAGGGTGGAGGGAGACCCAGTACTTC. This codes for CASSPLSQGWRETQYF.

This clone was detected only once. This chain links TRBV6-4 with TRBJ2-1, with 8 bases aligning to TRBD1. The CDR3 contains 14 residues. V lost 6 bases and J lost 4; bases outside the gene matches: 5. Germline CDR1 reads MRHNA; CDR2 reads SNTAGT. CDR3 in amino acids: CASRVDRGYNEQFF. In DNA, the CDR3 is TGTGCCAGCAGGGTAGACAGGGGTTACAATGAGCAGTTCTTC.

The DNA for the CDR3 is TGCGCCAGCACTAACCTTGGGACAGTAGAAGAGACCCAGTACTTC. Protein: CASTNLGTVEETQYF. The V call is TRBV10-2, the J call TRBJ2-5; 7 bases are a match to TRBD1. The CDR3 is 15 amino acids. Losses at the gene ends were 7 bases for V and 3 bases for J; bases not matched to a gene: 11. Germline assignment: CDR1 WSHSY and CDR2 SAAADI.

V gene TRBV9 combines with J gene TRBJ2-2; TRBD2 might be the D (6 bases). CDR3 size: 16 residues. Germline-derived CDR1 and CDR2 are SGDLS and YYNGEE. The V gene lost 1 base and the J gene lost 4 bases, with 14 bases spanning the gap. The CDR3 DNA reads TGTGCCAGCAGCGTACAAGGTAGCGGATCCACCGGGGAGCTGTTTTTT. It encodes CASSVQGSGSTGELFF.

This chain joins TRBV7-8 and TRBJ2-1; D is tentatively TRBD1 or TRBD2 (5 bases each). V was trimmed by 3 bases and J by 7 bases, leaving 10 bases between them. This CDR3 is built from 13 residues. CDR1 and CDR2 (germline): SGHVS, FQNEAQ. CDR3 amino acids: CASSFSEGNEQFF. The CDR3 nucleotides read TGTGCCAGCAGCTTTTCTGAGGGGAATGAGCAGTTCTTC.

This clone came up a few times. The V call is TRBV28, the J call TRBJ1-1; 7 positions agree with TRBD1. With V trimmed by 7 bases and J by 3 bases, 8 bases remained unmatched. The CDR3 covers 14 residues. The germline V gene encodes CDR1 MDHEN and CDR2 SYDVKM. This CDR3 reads CASTPGQAHTEAFF. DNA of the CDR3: TGTGCCAGCACCCCCGGACAGGCCCACACTGAAGCTTTCTTT.

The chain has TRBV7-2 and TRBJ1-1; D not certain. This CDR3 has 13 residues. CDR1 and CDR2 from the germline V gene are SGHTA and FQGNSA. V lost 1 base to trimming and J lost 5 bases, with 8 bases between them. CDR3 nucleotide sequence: TGTGCCAGCAGCTTAGTTCCCCAAACTGAAGCTTTCTTT. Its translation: CASSLVPQTEAFF.

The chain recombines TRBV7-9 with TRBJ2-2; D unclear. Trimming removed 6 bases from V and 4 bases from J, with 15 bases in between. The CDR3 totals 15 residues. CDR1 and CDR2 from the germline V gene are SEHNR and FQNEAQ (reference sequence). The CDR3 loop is CASRGRLTSTGELFF. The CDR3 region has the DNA TGTGCCAGCAGGGGTAGGCTGACGAGCACCGGGGAGCTGTTTTTT.

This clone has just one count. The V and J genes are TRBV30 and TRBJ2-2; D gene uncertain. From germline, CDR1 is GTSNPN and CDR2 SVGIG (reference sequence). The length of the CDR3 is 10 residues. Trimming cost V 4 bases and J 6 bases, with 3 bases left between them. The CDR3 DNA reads TGTGCCTGGAAATCCGGGGAGCTGTTTTTT. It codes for CAWKSGELFF.

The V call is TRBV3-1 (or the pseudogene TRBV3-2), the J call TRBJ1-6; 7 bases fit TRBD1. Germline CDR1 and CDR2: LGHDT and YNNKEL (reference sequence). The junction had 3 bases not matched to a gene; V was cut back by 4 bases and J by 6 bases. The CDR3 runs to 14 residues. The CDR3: CASSRRDSNSPLHF. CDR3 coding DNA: TGTGCCAGCAGCCGCCGGGACAGTAATTCACCCCTCCACTTT.

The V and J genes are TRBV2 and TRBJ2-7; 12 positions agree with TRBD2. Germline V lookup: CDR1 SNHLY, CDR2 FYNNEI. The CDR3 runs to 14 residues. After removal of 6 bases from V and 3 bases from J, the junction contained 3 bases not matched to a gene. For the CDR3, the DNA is TGTGCCAGCAGGGAGACTAGCGGGAGCTACGAGCAGTACTTC. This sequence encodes CASRETSGSYEQYF.

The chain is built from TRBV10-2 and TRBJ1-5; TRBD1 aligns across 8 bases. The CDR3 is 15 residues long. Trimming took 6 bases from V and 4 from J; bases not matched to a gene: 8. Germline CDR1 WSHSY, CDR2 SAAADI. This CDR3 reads CASSGQGMANQPQHF. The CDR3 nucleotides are TGCGCCAGCAGCGGACAGGGAATGGCAAATCAGCCCCAGCATTTT.

In nucleotides, the CDR3 is TGTGCCAGCAGCCAAGAACGACGGACTAGCGGCCAAGAGACCCAGTACTTC. Amino acid sequence: CASSQERRTSGQETQYF. The rearrangement uses TRBV4-2 and TRBJ2-5, with 10 positions matching TRBD2. Germline values: CDR1 LGHNA, CDR2 YNFKEQ. The CDR3 is 17 amino acids. Germline trimming cut 0 bases from V and 1 base from J; bases unmatched to any gene: 5.

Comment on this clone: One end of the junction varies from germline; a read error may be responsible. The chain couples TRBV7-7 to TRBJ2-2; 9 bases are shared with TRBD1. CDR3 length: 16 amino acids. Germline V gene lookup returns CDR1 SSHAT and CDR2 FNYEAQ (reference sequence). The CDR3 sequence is CASSLVPGTGTGELFF. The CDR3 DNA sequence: TGTGCTAGCAGCTTAGTCCCCGGGACAGGGACCGGGGAGCTGTTTTTT.

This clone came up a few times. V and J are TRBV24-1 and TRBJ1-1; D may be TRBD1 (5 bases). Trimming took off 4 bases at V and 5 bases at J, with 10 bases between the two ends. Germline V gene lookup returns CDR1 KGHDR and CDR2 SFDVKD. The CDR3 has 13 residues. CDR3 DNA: TGTGCCACCAGTGAGGCAGGGAGAACTGAAGCTTTCTTT. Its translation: CATSEAGRTEAFF.

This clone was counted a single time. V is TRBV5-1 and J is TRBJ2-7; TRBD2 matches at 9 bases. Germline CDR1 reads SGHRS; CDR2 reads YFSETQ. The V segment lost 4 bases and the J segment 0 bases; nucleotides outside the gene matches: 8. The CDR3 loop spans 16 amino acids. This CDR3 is CASSGLTSGLSYEQYF. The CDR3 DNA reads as TGCGCCAGCAGCGGTCTGACTAGCGGCCTCTCCTACGAGCAGTACTTC.

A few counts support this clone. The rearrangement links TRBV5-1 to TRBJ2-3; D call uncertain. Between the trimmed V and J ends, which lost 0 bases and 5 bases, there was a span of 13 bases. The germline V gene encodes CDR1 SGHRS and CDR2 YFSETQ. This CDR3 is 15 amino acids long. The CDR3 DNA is TGCGCCAGCAGCTTGGATTCTGCTCCGGTAGATACGCAGTATTTT. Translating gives CASSLDSAPVDTQYF.

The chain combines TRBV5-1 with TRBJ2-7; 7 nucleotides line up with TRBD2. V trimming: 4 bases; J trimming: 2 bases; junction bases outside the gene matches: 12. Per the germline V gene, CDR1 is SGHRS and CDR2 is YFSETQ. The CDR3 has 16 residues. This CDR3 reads CASSPGTTSSTYEQYF. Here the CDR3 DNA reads TGCGCCAGCAGCCCGGGAACGACTAGCTCTACCTACGAGCAGTACTTC. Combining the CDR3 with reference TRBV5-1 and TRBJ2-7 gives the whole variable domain KAGVTQTPRYLIKTRGQQVTLSCSPISGHRSVSWYQQTPGQGLQFLFEYFSETQRNKGNFPGRFSGRQFSNSRSEMNVSTLELGDSALYLCASSPGTTSSTYEQYFGPGTRLTVT.

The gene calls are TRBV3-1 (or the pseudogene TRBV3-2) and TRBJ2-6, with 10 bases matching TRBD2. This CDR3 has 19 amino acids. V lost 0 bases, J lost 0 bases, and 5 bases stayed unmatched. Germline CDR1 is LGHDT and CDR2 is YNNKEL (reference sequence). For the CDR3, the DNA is TGTGCCAGCAGCCAAGAACTAGCGGGACCTGTCTCTGGGGCCAACGTCCTGACTTTC. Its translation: CASSQELAGPVSGANVLTF.

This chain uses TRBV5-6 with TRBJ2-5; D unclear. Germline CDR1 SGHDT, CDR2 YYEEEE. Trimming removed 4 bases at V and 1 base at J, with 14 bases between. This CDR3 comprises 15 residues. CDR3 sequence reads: CASSRVSGRQETQYF. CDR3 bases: TGTGCCAGCAGCCGAGTATCAGGACGCCAAGAGACCCAGTACTTC.

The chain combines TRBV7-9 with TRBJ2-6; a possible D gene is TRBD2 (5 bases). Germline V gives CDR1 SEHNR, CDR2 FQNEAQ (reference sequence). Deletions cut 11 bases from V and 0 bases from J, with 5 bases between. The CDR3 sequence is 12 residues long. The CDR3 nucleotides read TGTGCCGGGAGCTCTGGGGCCAACGTCCTGACTTTC. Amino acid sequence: CAGSSGANVLTF.

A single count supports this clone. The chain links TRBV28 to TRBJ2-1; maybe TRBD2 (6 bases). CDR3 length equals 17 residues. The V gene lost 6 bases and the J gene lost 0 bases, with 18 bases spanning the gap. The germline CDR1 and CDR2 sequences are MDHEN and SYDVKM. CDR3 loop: CASRLARGLPSYNEQFF. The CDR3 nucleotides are TGTGCCAGCAGGCTTGCCCGGGGACTCCCCTCCTACAATGAGCAGTTCTTC. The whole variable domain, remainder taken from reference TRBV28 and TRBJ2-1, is DVKVTQSSRYLVKRTGEKVFLECVQDMDHENMFWYRQDPGLGLRLIYFSYDVKMKEKGDIPEGYSVSREKKERFSLILESASTNQTSMYLCASRLARGLPSYNEQFFGPGTRLTVL.

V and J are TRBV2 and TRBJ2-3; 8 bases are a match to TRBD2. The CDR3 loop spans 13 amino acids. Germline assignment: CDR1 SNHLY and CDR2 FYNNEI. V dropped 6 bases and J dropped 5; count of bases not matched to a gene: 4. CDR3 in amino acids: CASSGRALDTQYF. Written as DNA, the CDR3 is TGTGCCAGCAGCGGGAGGGCCTTAGATACGCAGTATTTT.

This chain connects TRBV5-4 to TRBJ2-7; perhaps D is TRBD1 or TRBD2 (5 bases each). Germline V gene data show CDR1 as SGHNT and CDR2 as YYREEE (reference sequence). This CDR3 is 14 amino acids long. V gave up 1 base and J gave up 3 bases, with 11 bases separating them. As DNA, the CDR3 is TGTGCCAGCAGCTTGCCGGGACCAAACTACGAGCAGTACTTC. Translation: CASSLPGPNYEQYF.